This entry concerns a single TCR beta chain. Its antigen has not been determined. No qualities accompany the bases; no much larger clone lies one base away. Instrument used: Illumina HiSeq 2500. Superscript III and a set of TRAV- and TRBV-specific primers were used to synthesize first-strand cDNA, so that both TCRalpha and TCRbeta chains were covered. TCRs were amplified with Phusion for about 20 PCR cycles using a constant-region primer together with the adapter attached to the V primers. Isolated mRNA was amplified with the MessageAmp II aRNA Amplification Kit, using a roughly 15-hour in vitro transcription at 37°C. The Dynabeads mRNA DIRECT Purification Kit was used to isolate mRNA for TCR sequencing. Indexed Illumina adapters were added in a second roughly 26-cycle Phusion PCR, and the resulting products were purified with AMPure XP beads. From the authors' description of their analysis: Custom Perl scripts were used to pool TCR sequences that encoded the same protein, to remove out-of-frame sequences, and to calculate the abundance of each clonotype. Any TCR sequence backed by just one read was left out of the analysis. Among the metrics used to describe the repertoires were Shannon entropy, Gini index, clonality, richness, and the frequency of TCRs shared between repertoires. TCRdb reprocessed the public reads (quality trimming at Q25 with fastp, clone calling with MiXCR) and kept in-frame beta chains. CDR3 protein sequences are deduplicated, and each keeps its most common genes and DNA. The V and J calls were determined by TCRdb, not by the authors. The sample profile shows some 71,000 distinct CDR3 sequences; around 30% of them were found once. The ten biggest clones cover more than 9.5% of the sample.

In light of the paper, this sample's time point label describes: before trial treatment. Donors were enrolled in RACIN, a single-arm phase I dose-escalation trial in which nivolumab, ipilimumab, aspirin, low-dose cyclophosphamide and low-dose radiotherapy were combined. Patients with advanced, TIL-negative solid tumors were considered eligible. The data were obtained in a study of low-dose radiotherapy and immunotherapy resistance in tumors (dated by TCRdb to 2022 to 2024). Describing the broader study: In Cohort 1, 0.5 Gy per fraction was delivered every 2 weeks, and a total PTV dose of 6.5 Gy was prescribed. For Cohort 2, the dose was 1 Gy per fraction given every two weeks, adding up to 13 Gy in total across 26 weeks. Cyclophosphamide 200 mg/m2 was given intravenously every two weeks, one day before each radiation and immunotherapy administration. The trial did not randomize participants into treatment groups. The translational analysis covered eight patients: three from the first dose cohort and the first five from the second dose cohort. Nivolumab was administered intravenously as a 240 mg flat dose every two weeks, and ipilimumab was administered intravenously at 1 mg/kg every six weeks. Starting on cycle 1 day 1, patients took 300 mg of aspirin by mouth once daily for four cycles.

From cysteine to phenylalanine, the CDR3 is 14 amino acids long. Kept here is only the CDR3 DNA, which spans 42 bases and is read in frame from base 1. At the junction V is shortened by 3 bases and J by 5 bases, with 11 bases in between. The germline V gene gives CDR1 as KGHSH and CDR2 as LQKENI. The specimen was PBMCs, collected before treatment. The TCR comes from a female donor with ovarian cancer. The chain uses TRBV18 and TRBJ1-5, and perhaps TRBD1 as D gene, on 5 matching bases. The CDR3 region has the sequence CASSPSWGDQPQHF. Read as DNA, the sequence is TGTGCCAGCTCACCGTCCTGGGGGGATCAGCCCCAGCATTTT. When the CDR3 is completed using the reference TRBV18 and TRBJ1-5 genes on either side, the full variable domain is NAGVMQNPRHLVRRRGQEARLRCSPMKGHSHVYWYRQLPEEGLKFMVYLQKENIIDESGMPKERFSAEFPKEGPSILRIQQVVRGDSAAYFCASSPSWGDQPQHFGDGTRLSIL.